Following are 27 T cell receptor beta chains from one sample sequenced in a study of Ad26.COV2.S vaccination and SARS-CoV-2 variants. The treatment: some 20 received Ad26.COV2.S at low or high dose, single or two shots; a few received placebo; per-sample allocation not given. Samples analyzed were those drawn on day 63 after the first vaccine or placebo injection. TCRdb keeps only in-frame clones here, not all; method: immunoSEQ multiplex PCR. Found here are some 520,000 clones, about 83% of them singletons; the top ten hold 9.5% to 15%. Sequenced material: peripheral blood, taken in a trial of Ad26.COV2.S vaccine versus placebo. These receptors were obtained from a person aged 18-60 years who received the Ad26.COV2.S COVID-19 vaccine or a placebo.

J is TRBJ1-1 and V is TRBV14, with TRBD1 as a possible D gene (5 bases). This CDR3 is 13 amino acids long. Germline V gene lookup returns CDR1 SGHDN and CDR2 FVKESK. V lost 2 bases and J 5 bases, leaving 9 bases between the germline ends. The CDR3 DNA reads as TGTGCCAGCAGCCAATGGGGGGGGACTGAAGCTTTCTTT. Amino acid sequence: CASSQWGGTEAFF.

This sequence joins TRBV28 and TRBJ2-7; 8 positions match TRBD1. This CDR3 comprises 15 residues. Germline assignment: CDR1 MDHEN and CDR2 SYDVKM. V gave up 6 bases and J gave up 5 bases; unmatched junction bases: 12. The CDR3 region is CASRGTGTGVNEQYF. DNA of the CDR3: TGTGCCAGCAGGGGAACCGGGACAGGCGTAAACGAGCAGTACTTC.

This rearrangement joins TRBV11-3 to TRBJ2-1; 9 bases are shared with TRBD2. The CDR3 spans 15 residues. V trimming: 5 bases; J trimming: 8 bases; junction bases outside the gene matches: 10. Germline values: CDR1 SGHNT, CDR2 YENEEA. The CDR3 DNA follows: TGTGCCAGCAGCCCTCCCGGGACTAGCATCGATGAGCAGTTCTTC. Translated: CASSPPGTSIDEQFF.

This clone came up once. The rearrangement joins TRBV19 to TRBJ2-2; D may match TRBD1 or TRBD2 (5 bases each). V gave up 3 bases and J gave up 4 bases, with 12 bases separating them. This CDR3 has 15 residues. Per germline, CDR1 LNHDA and CDR2 SQIVND (reference sequence). Here the CDR3 DNA reads TGTGCCAGTAGTATCTGGGGGAGATCCACCGGGGAGCTGTTTTTT. As protein: CASSIWGRSTGELFF. Full variable domain (missing parts from reference TRBV19 and TRBJ2-2): DGGITQSPKYLFRKEGQNVTLSCEQNLNHDAMYWYRQDPGQGLRLIYYSQIVNDFQKGDIAEGYSVSREKKESFPLTVTSAQKNPTAFYLCASSIWGRSTGELFFGEGSRLTVL.

This clone was seen at least ten times. The chain has TRBV6-2 or TRBV6-3 and TRBJ1-5; 8 bases map to TRBD1. Germline V lookup: CDR1 MNHEY, CDR2 SVGEGT. The CDR3 is made up of 16 amino acids. J lost 1 base, V lost 5 bases, and 7 bases had no gene match. The CDR3 sequence: CASSPRTGQSNQPQHF. CDR3 in DNA: TGTGCCAGCAGTCCCCGGACAGGGCAGAGCAATCAGCCCCAGCATTTT.

The V gene is TRBV9, the J gene TRBJ1-1; 9 bases agree with TRBD1. The CDR3 spans 17 residues. Germline V lookup: CDR1 SGDLS, CDR2 YYNGEE. Trimming took 4 bases from V and 4 from J; bases not matched to a gene: 14. Written as DNA, the CDR3 is TGTGCCAGCAGCATGCGAACGACCGGGACAGGGCCCACTGAAGCTTTCTTT. Translated, it gives CASSMRTTGTGPTEAFF.

The rearrangement uses TRBV29-1 and TRBJ1-5, with D unresolved. Trimming took 7 bases from V and 9 from J, leaving 19 bases between them. Germline assignment: CDR1 SQVTM and CDR2 ANQGSEA. The length of the CDR3 is 13 residues. In DNA form, the CDR3 reads TGCAGCGCTCAATCGCGGGTCGAGGGGCCCCAGCATTTT. Its protein product is CSAQSRVEGPQHF.

The V gene is TRBV7-2, the J gene TRBJ2-1; 13 bases agree with TRBD2. The CDR3 has 14 residues. CDR1 and CDR2 (germline): SGHTA, FQGNSA. Trimming at V came to 5 bases and at J to 10 bases, leaving 5 bases not matched to a gene. CDR3 DNA sequence: TGTGCCAGCAGCGTAGGACTAGCGGGAGTCGAGCAGTTCTTC. Amino acids: CASSVGLAGVEQFF.

The gene calls are TRBV28 and TRBJ2-7, with 10 bases aligning to TRBD1. The ends lost 3 bases at V and 3 bases at J; junction bases unmatched: 2. The CDR3 is made up of 14 amino acids. CDR1 is MDHEN, CDR2 SYDVKM, per germline. This CDR3 reads CASSLRDRGYEQYF. The CDR3 DNA is TGTGCCAGCAGTTTGCGGGACAGGGGCTACGAGCAGTACTTC.

This clone was counted only a few times. The V gene is TRBV24-1, the J gene TRBJ1-1, with TRBD1 as a possible D gene (5 bases). The V end lost 8 bases, the J end lost 1 base, and 28 bases lay between the germline ends. Germline V gene lookup returns CDR1 KGHDR and CDR2 SFDVKD. There are 19 residues in the CDR3. CDR3 in DNA: TGTGCCACCACCGTACGATCACGGGACTCGTGGCGGAAGAACACTGAAGCTTTCTTT. As protein: CATTVRSRDSWRKNTEAFF.

This chain uses TRBV5-1 with TRBJ1-2; the D gene is possibly TRBD1 (5 bases). V lost 0 bases and J 8 bases, leaving 23 bases between the germline ends. The CDR3 runs to 17 residues. Germline CDR1 reads SGHRS; CDR2 reads YFSETQ. The CDR3 spells CASSLGPETVRLRGYTF. The CDR3, as DNA: TGCGCCAGCAGCTTGGGGCCGGAGACAGTGAGATTGAGGGGCTACACCTTC.

The chain is built from TRBV7-9 and TRBJ1-2; D might be TRBD1 (5 bases). The CDR3 spans 15 residues. Trimming pared 5 bases from V and 4 bases from J, leaving 17 bases between. Germline CDR1 is SEHNR and CDR2 is FQNEAQ (reference sequence). CDR3 amino acids: CASSRLEGTGYGYTF. The CDR3 nucleotides are TGTGCCAGCAGCCGCCTTGAGGGGACTGGCTATGGCTACACCTTC.

The V call is TRBV6-4, the J call TRBJ2-1; 8 bases agree with TRBD2. Germline CDR1 is MRHNA and CDR2 is SNTAGT. The ends lost 5 bases at V and 2 bases at J; junction bases unmatched: 5. CDR3 length: 15 amino acids. This CDR3 reads CASSPVAGTYNEQFF. CDR3 DNA sequence: TGTGCCAGCAGTCCCGTAGCGGGAACCTACAATGAGCAGTTCTTC.

This rearrangement joins TRBV6-2 or TRBV6-3 to TRBJ2-7; D call uncertain. This CDR3 is built from 11 residues. The V end lost 4 bases, the J end lost 3 bases, and 4 bases lay between the germline ends. Germline CDR1 and CDR2: MNHEY and SVGEGT. CDR3 loop: CASSWGYEQYF. CDR3 nucleotide sequence: TGTGCCAGCAGTTGGGGCTACGAGCAGTACTTC.

This clone has only a few counts. This chain joins TRBV6-2 or TRBV6-3 and TRBJ1-1; unclear D gene. The germline V gene encodes CDR1 MNHEY and CDR2 SVGEGT. This CDR3 is 13 amino acids long. V dropped 6 bases and J dropped 6 bases, with 14 bases sitting between them. The CDR3 nucleotides are TGTGCCAGCAGCCCAAGACCTGTCCCTGAAGCTTTCTTT. Protein product: CASSPRPVPEAFF.

The chain combines TRBV6-1 with TRBJ2-2, with D perhaps assigned TRBD1 or TRBD2 (7 bases each). This CDR3 is 17 amino acids long. V gave up 0 bases and J gave up 4 bases, with 15 bases separating them. Germline assignment: CDR1 MNHNS and CDR2 SASEGT. CDR3 in amino acids: CASSEAGRGLRTGELFF. CDR3 coding DNA: TGTGCCAGCAGTGAAGCGGGGAGGGGGCTTCGCACCGGGGAGCTGTTTTTT.

This chain uses TRBV5-1 with TRBJ2-2, with D perhaps TRBD2 (5 bases). This CDR3 is 16 amino acids long. Germline CDR1 and CDR2: SGHRS and YFSETQ. Deletions cut 0 bases from V and 7 bases from J, with 16 bases between. The CDR3 DNA sequence: TGCGCCAGCAGCTTGGCCACGAGGGAGAGGGACGGGGAGCTGTTTTTT. This sequence encodes CASSLATRERDGELFF.

The chain recombines TRBV3-1 (or the pseudogene TRBV3-2) with TRBJ2-3; D uncertain. The CDR3 runs 13 residues. The germline V and J ends were trimmed by 2 bases and 4 bases, with 7 bases remaining between them. CDR1 LGHDT and CDR2 YNNKEL come from the germline V gene (reference sequence). The CDR3 DNA follows: TGTGCCAGCAGCCAACCTAGAGCAGATACGCAGTATTTT. This translates into CASSQPRADTQYF.

The V call is TRBV19, the J call TRBJ2-1, with TRBD2 matching 13 bases. Germline trimming cut 6 bases from V and 6 bases from J; bases unmatched to any gene: 5. The CDR3 has 15 amino acids. Per the germline V gene, CDR1 is LNHDA and CDR2 is SQIVND (reference sequence). DNA for the CDR3: TGTGCCAGTAGCCGGACTAGCGGGAGAGTCAATGAGCAGTTCTTC. Its protein is CASSRTSGRVNEQFF.

The chain combines TRBV12-3 or TRBV12-4 with TRBJ2-1, with D perhaps TRBD2 (7 bases). V dropped 8 bases and J dropped 9 bases, with 17 bases sitting between them. The CDR3 has 13 amino acids. The CDR3 nucleotides are TGTGCCAGCCTTAGAGGGGGGGTGGCTGAGCAGTTCTTC. Its protein is CASLRGGVAEQFF.

This chain's CDR3 is CAWSVLVPSSGNTIYF. The CDR3 nucleotides read TGTGCCTGGAGTGTATTGGTTCCCTCCTCTGGAAACACCATATATTTT. The chain uses TRBV30 and TRBJ1-3; D not certain. The V gene's germline CDR1 is GTSNPN and CDR2 SVGIG (reference sequence). Trimming cost V 0 bases and J 0 bases, with 12 bases left between them. There are 16 residues in the CDR3.

This chain uses TRBV7-6 with TRBJ1-6; TRBD1 might be the D (6 bases). The CDR3 totals 15 residues. Between the trimmed V and J ends, which lost 4 bases and 5 bases, there was a span of 12 bases. The V gene's germline CDR1 is SGHVS and CDR2 FNYEAQ. In DNA, the CDR3 is TGTGCCAGCAGCTCCGCGGACAGCCATAATTCACCCCTCCACTTT. Translation: CASSSADSHNSPLHF.

This clone was picked up one time. The DNA of the CDR3 is TGTGCCAGCAGCTCCCCTAGTGTTGGGGGTGGTGGTGGCTACACCTTC. It codes for CASSSPSVGGGGGYTF. The rearrangement links TRBV13 to TRBJ1-2; possible D gene TRBD1, 5 bases. V lost 4 bases, J lost 7 bases, and 22 bases lay in between. CDR1 and CDR2 from the germline V gene are PRHDT and FYEKMQ (reference sequence). The CDR3 is made up of 16 amino acids.

The V and J genes are TRBV28 and TRBJ2-3; D possibly corresponds to TRBD2 (6 bases). V shed 11 bases and J shed 2 bases, with 8 bases lying between them. This CDR3 comprises 11 residues. CDR1 is MDHEN, CDR2 SYDVKM, per germline. CDR3 amino acids: CAREPTDTQYF. For the CDR3, the DNA is TGTGCCCGGGAGCCCACAGATACGCAGTATTTT.

The V gene is TRBV28, the J gene TRBJ2-7, with TRBD1 as a possible D gene (6 bases). The CDR3 is 13 residues long. V was pared by 6 bases and J by 5 bases, with 14 bases between. The V gene's germline CDR1 is MDHEN and CDR2 SYDVKM. CDR3: CASRLDSVNEQYF. DNA for the CDR3: TGTGCCAGCAGACTGGACAGTGTCAACGAGCAGTACTTC.

The chain employs TRBV28 and TRBJ1-2, with TRBD1 matching 11 bases. The CDR3 is 12 amino acids. V trimming: 3 bases; J trimming: 11 bases; junction bases outside the gene matches: 2. Germline V gene data show CDR1 as MDHEN and CDR2 as SYDVKM. DNA for the CDR3: TGTGCCAGCAGTTTGGGGACAGGGGGGTACACCTTC. Protein sequence: CASSLGTGGYTF.

DNA for the CDR3: TGTGCCTGGAGAGCTGTTGGGCCTGGGGCCAACGTCCTGACTTTC. Its translation: CAWRAVGPGANVLTF. The V call is TRBV30, the J call TRBJ2-6; D remains unclear. The CDR3 covers 15 residues. V lost 3 bases and J lost 2, with 11 bases in between. Germline loops: CDR1 GTSNPN, CDR2 SVGIG (reference sequence).